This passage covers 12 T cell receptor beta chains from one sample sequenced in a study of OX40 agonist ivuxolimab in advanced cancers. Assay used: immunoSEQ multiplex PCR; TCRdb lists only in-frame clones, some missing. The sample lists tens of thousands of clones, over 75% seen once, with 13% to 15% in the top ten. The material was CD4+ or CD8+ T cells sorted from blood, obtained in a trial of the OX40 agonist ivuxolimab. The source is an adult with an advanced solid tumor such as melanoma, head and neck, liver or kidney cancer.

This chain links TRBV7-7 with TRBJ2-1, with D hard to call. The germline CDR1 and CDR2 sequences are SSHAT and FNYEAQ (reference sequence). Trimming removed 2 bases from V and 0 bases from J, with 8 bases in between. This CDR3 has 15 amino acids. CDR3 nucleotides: TGTGCCAGCAGCTTAACTCTCAGCTCCTACAATGAGCAGTTCTTC. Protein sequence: CASSLTLSSYNEQFF.

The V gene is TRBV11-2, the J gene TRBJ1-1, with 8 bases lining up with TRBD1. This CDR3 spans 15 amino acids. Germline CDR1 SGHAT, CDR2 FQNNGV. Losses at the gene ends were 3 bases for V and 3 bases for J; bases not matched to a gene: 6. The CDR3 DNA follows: TGTGCCAGCAGCTTGGGGGGGACAGGCTACACTGAAGCTTTCTTT. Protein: CASSLGGTGYTEAFF. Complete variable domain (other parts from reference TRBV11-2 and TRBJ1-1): EAGVAQSPRYKIIEKRQSVAFWCNPISGHATLYWYQQILGQGPKLLIQFQNNGVVDDSQLPKDRFSAERLKGVDSTLKIQPAKLEDSAVYLCASSLGGTGYTEAFFGQGTRLTVV.

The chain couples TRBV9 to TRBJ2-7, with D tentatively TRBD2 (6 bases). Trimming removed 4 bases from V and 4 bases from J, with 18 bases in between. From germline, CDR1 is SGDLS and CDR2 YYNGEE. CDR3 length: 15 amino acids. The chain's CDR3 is CASSIRAGYQYEQYF. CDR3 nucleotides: TGTGCCAGCAGCATCCGGGCGGGGTATCAATACGAGCAGTACTTC.

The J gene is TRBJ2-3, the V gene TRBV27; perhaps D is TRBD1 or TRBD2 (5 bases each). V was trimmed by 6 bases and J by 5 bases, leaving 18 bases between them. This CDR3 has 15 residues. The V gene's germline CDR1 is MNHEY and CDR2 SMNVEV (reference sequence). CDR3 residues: CASSPVLTGGDTQYF. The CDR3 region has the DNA TGTGCCAGCAGCCCCGTTCTCACTGGGGGAGATACGCAGTATTTT.

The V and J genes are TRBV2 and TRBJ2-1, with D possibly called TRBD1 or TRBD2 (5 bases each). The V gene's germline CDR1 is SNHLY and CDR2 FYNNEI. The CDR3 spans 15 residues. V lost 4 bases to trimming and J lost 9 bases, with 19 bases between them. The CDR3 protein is CASSGGAPSEVEQFF. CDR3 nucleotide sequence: TGTGCCAGCAGTGGAGGGGCGCCATCTGAAGTTGAGCAGTTCTTC.

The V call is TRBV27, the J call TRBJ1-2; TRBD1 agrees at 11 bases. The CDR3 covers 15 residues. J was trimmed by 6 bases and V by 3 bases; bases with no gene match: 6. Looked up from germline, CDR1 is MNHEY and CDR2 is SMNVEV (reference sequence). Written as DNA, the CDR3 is TGTGCCAGCAGTTTGGGGACAGGGGGGCTCGATGGCTACACCTTC. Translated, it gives CASSLGTGGLDGYTF.

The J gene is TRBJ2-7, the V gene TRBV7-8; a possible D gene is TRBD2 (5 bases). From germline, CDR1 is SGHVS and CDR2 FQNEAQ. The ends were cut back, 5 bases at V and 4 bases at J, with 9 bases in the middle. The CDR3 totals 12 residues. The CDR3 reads CASSATSYEQYF. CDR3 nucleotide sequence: TGTGCCAGCAGCGCCACTAGTTACGAGCAGTACTTC.

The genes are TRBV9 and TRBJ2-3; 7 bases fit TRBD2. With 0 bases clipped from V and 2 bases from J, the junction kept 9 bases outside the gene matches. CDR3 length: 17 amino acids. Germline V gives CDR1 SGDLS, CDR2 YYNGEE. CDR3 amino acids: CASSVGSLAVYTDTQYF. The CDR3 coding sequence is TGTGCCAGCAGCGTAGGTTCCCTAGCGGTTTACACAGATACGCAGTATTTT. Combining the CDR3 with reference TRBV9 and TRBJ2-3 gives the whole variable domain DSGVTQTPKHLITATGQRVTLRCSPRSGDLSVYWYQQSLDQGLQFLIQYYNGEERAKGNILERFSAQQFPDLHSELNLSSLELGDSALYFCASSVGSLAVYTDTQYFGPGTRLTVL.

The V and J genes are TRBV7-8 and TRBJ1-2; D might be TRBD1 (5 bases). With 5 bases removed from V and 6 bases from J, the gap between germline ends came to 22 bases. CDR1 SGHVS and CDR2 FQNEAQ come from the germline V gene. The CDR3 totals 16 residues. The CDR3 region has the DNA TGTGCCAGCAGCCCCCGGGGTAGGGAGGCGGGGGATGGCTACACCTTC. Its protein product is CASSPRGREAGDGYTF. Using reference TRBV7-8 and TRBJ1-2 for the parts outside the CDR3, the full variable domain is GAGVSQSPRYKVAKRGQDVALRCDPISGHVSLFWYQQALGQGPEFLTYFQNEAQLDKSGLPSDRFFAERPEGSVSTLKIQRTQQEDSAVYLCASSPRGREAGDGYTFGSGTRLTVV.

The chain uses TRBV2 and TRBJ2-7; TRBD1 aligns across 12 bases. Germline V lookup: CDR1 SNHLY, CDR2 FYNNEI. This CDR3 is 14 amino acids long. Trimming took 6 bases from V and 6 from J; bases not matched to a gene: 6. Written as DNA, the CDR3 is TGTGCCAGCAGCCTGGGACAGGGGGCAGGCGAGCAGTACTTC. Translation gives CASSLGQGAGEQYF.

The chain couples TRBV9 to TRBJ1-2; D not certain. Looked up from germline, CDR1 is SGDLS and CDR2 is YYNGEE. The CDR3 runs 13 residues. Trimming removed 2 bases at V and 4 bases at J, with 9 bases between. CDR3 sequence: CASSVGTSYGYTF. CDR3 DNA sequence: TGTGCCAGCAGCGTTGGCACATCCTATGGCTACACCTTC.

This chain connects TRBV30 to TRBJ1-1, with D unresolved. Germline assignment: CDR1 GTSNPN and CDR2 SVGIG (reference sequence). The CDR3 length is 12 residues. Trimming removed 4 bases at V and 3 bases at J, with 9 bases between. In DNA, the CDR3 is TGTGCCTGGATGCCAGCCTACACTGAAGCTTTCTTT. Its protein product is CAWMPAYTEAFF.